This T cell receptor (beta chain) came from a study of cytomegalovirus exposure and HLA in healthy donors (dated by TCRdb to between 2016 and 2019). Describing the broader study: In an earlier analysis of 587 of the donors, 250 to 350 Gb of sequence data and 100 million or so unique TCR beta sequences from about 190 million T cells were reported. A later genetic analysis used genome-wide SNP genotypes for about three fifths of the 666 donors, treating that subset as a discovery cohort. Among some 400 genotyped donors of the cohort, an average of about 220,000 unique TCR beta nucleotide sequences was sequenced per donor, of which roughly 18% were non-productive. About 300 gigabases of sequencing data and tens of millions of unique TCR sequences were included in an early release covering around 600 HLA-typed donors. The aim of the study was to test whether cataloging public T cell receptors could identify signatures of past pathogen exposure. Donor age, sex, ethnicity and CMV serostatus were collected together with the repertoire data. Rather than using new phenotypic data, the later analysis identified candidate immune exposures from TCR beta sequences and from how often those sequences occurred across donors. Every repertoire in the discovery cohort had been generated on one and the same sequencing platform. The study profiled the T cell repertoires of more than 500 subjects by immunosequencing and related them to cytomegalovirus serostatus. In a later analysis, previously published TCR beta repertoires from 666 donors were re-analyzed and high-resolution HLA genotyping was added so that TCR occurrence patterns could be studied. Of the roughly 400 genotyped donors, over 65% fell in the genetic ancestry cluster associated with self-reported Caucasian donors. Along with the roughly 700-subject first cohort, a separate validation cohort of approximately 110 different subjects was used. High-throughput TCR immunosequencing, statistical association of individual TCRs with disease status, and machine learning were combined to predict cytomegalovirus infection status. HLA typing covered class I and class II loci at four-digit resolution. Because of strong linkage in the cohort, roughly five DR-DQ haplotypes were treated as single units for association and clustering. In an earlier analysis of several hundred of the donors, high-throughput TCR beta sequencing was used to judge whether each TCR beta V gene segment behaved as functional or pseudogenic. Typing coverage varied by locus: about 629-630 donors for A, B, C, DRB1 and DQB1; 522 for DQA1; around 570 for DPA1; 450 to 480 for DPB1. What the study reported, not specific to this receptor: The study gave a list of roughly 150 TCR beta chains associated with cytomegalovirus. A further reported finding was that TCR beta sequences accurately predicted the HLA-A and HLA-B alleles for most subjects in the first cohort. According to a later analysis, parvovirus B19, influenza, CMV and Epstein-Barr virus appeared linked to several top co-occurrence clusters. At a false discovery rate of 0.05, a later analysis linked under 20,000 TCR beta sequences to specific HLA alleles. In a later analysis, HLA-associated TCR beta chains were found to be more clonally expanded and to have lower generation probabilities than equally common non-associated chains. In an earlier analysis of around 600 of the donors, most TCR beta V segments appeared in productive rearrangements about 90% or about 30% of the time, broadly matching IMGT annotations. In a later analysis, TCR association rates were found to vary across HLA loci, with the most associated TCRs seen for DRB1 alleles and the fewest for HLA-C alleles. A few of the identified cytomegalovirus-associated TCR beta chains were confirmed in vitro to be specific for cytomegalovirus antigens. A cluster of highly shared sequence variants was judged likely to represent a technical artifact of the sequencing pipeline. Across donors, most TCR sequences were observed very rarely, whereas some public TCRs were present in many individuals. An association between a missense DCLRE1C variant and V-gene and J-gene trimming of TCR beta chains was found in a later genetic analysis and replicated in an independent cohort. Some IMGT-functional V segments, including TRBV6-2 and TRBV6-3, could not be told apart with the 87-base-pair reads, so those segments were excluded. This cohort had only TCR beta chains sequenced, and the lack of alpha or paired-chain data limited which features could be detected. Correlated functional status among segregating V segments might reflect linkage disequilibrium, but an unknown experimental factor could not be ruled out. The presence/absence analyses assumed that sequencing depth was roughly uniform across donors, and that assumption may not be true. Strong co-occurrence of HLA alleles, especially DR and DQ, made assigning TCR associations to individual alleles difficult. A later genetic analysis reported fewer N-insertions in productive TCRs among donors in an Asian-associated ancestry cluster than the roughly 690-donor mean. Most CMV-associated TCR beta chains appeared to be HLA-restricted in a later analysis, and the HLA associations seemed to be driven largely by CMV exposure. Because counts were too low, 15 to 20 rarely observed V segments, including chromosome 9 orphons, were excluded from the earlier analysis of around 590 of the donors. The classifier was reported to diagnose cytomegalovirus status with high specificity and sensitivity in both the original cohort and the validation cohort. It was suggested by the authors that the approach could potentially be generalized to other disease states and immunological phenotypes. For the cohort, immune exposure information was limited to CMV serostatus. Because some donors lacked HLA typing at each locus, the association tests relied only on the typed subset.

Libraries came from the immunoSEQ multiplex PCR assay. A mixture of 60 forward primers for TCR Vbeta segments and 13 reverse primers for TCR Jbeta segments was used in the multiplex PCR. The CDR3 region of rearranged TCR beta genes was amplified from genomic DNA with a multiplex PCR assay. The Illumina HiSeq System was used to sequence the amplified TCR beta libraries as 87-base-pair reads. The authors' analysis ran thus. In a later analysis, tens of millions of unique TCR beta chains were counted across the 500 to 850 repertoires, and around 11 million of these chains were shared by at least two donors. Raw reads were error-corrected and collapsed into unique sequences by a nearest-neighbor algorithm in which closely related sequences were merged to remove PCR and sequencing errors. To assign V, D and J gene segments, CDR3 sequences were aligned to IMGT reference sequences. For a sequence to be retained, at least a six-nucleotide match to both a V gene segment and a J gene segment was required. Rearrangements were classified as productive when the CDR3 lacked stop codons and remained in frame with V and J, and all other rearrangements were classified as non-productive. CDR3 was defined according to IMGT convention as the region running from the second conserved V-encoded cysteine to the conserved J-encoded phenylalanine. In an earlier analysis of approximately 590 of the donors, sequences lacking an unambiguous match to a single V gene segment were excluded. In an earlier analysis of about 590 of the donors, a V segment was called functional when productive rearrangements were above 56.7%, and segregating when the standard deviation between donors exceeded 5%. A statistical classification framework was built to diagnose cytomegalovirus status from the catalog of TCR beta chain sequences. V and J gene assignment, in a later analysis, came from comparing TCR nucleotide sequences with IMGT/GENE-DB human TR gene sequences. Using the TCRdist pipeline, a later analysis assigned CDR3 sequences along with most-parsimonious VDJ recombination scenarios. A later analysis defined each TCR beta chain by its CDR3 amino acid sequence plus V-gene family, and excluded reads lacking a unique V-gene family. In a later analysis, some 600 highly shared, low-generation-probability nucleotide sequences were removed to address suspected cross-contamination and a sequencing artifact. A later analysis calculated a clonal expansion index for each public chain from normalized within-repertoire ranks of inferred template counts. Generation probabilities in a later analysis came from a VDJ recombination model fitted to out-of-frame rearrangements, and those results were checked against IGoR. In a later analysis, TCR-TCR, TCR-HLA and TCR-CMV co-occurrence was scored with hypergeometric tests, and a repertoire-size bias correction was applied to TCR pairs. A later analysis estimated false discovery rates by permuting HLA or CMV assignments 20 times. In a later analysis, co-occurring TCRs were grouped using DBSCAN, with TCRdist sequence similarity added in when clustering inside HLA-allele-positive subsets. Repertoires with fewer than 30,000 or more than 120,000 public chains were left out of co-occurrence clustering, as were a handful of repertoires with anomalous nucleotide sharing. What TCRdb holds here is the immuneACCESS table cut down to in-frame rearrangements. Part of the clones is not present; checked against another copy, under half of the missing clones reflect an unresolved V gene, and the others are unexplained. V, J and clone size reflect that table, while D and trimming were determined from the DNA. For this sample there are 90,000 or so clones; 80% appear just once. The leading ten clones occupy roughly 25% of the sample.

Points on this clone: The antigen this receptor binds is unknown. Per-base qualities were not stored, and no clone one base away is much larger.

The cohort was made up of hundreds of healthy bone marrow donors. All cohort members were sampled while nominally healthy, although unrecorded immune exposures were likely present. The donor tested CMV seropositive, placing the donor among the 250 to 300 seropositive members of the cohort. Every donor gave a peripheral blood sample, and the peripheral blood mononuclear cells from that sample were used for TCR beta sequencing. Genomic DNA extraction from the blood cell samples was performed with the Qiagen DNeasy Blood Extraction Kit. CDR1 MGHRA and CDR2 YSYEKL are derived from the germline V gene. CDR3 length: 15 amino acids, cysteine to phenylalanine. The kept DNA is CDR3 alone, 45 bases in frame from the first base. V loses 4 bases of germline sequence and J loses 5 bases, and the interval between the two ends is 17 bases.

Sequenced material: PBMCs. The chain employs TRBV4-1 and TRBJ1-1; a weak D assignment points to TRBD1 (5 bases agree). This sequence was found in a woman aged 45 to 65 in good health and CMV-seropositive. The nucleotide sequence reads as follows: TGCGCCAGCAGCCCGGCGCGGGGACGAGGGACTGAAGCTTTCTTT. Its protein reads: CASSPARGRGTEAFF.